These 30 T cell receptor beta chains were all obtained from the same sample, sequenced in a study of CD8 T cells in Susac syndrome. Random hexamers were used to reverse transcribe an amount of roughly 0.45 to 1 ug RNA. TCRdb redid the calling of the immunoSEQ multiplex PCR reads with MiXCR, one entry per CDR3 protein. The sample contains under 200,000 distinct CDR3 sequences, roughly 94% of which appear only once. The sequenced sample consisted of CD4+ T cells from PBMCs. These TCRs come from a human donor in good health.

This chain joins TRBV18 and TRBJ2-1, with D unclear. This CDR3 contains 15 residues. The V end was cut by 3 bases, the J end by 4 bases, with 13 bases between. Looked up from germline, CDR1 is KGHSH and CDR2 is LQKENI. CDR3 residues: CASSPTDGRYNEQFF. The CDR3 DNA follows: TGTGCCAGCTCACCGACGGACGGACGTTACAATGAGCAGTTCTTC. Supplemented by reference TRBV18 and TRBJ2-1, the full variable domain reads NAGVMQNPRHLVRRRGQEARLRCSPMKGHSHVYWYRQLPEEGLKFMVYLQKENIIDESGMPKERFSAEFPKEGPSILRIQQVVRGDSAAYFCASSPTDGRYNEQFFGPGTRLTVL.

This sequence joins TRBV20-1 and TRBJ2-3; 9 bases fit TRBD2. CDR1 and CDR2 from the germline V gene are DFQATT and SNEGSKA (reference sequence). This CDR3 has 14 residues. The CDR3 loop reads CRGASGTLTDTQYF. The DNA of the CDR3 is TGCAGAGGAGCTAGCGGGACACTCACAGATACGCAGTATTTT.

J is TRBJ2-1 and V is TRBV6-2 or TRBV6-3; D is unclear. CDR1 is MNHEY and CDR2 is SVGEGT in the germline V gene. The CDR3 has 13 amino acids. Between the trimmed V and J ends, which lost 7 bases and 0 bases, there was a span of 7 bases. The CDR3 DNA reads TGTGCCAGCAACTATGACTCCTACAATGAGCAGTTCTTC. It translates to CASNYDSYNEQFF.

As for this clonotype: At one of its ends the junction is not consistent with the germline gene, which may arise from a read error. The chain carries TRBV4-3 and TRBJ1-5; 7 bases map to TRBD1. The germline gives CDR1 LGHNA, CDR2 YSLEER. This CDR3 spans 14 amino acids. The CDR3 DNA reads as TGTGCCAGCAGCCAAGCAGGGGGGAATCAGCCCCAGCATTTT. The encoded protein is CASSQAGGNQPQHF.

V and J are TRBV12-3 or TRBV12-4 and TRBJ1-1, with D unclear. The CDR3 extends over 12 amino acids. The germline V and J ends were trimmed by 5 bases and 6 bases, with 10 bases remaining between them. For the CDR3, the DNA is TGTGCCAGCAGTCCGATCACCGCTGAAGCTTTCTTT. Its translation is CASSPITAEAFF.

The rearrangement uses TRBV29-1 and TRBJ1-2; no clear D. Germline V gene data show CDR1 as SQVTM and CDR2 as ANQGSEA. The CDR3 is 14 residues long. Trimming removed 1 base from V and 1 base from J, with 10 bases in between. The CDR3 DNA follows: TGCAGCGTTGAAGGACCTGGGGTTAACTATGGCTACACCTTC. Its translation: CSVEGPGVNYGYTF.

This chain connects TRBV19 to TRBJ1-2, with D uncertain. CDR1 and CDR2 from the germline V gene are LNHDA and SQIVND (reference sequence). The CDR3 spans 12 residues. The germline V and J ends were trimmed by 1 base and 9 bases, with 9 bases remaining between them. The CDR3, as DNA: TGTGCCAGTAGTATAGGGGCGAGGAGCTACACCTTC. This gives the protein CASSIGARSYTF. Full variable domain (missing parts from reference TRBV19 and TRBJ1-2): DGGITQSPKYLFRKEGQNVTLSCEQNLNHDAMYWYRQDPGQGLRLIYYSQIVNDFQKGDIAEGYSVSREKKESFPLTVTSAQKNPTAFYLCASSIGARSYTFGSGTRLTVV.

The rearrangement links TRBV25-1 to TRBJ1-1; 10 bases are a match to TRBD1. The CDR3 sequence is 13 residues long. The V gene's germline CDR1 is MGHDK and CDR2 SYGVNS. After removal of 2 bases from V and 10 bases from J, the junction contained 4 bases not matched to a gene. The CDR3 sequence: CASSERDRGVAFF. DNA of the CDR3: TGTGCCAGCAGTGAACGGGACAGGGGCGTAGCTTTCTTT.

The V and J genes are TRBV3-1 and TRBJ1-2, with 7 bases matching TRBD1. CDR1 and CDR2 (germline): LGHDT, YNNKEL (reference sequence). The CDR3 runs 15 residues. Germline trimming cut 0 bases from V and 6 bases from J; bases unmatched to any gene: 7. The CDR3 DNA is TGTGCCAGCAGCCAAGAAGGGGGCGCCGGAAATGGCTACACCTTC. This translates into CASSQEGGAGNGYTF.

The rearrangement joins TRBV29-1 to TRBJ2-5; D unresolved. The V gene's germline CDR1 is SQVTM and CDR2 ANQGSEA. CDR3 length: 11 residues. V lost 7 bases to trimming and J lost 5 bases, with 11 bases between them. In DNA, the CDR3 is TGCAGCGCTAGATCGGCGGAGACCCAGTACTTC. It specifies CSARSAETQYF.

This clonotype was seen only once. CDR3 DNA sequence: TGTGCCAGCAGCTGGACAGGGGCTGGAAACACCATATATTTT. Translated, it gives CASSWTGAGNTIYF. This sequence joins TRBV12-3 or TRBV12-4 and TRBJ1-3, with 9 nucleotides matching TRBD1. This CDR3 is built from 14 residues. Trimming at V came to 6 bases and at J to 2 bases, leaving 2 bases not matched to a gene.

The chain has TRBV5-1 and TRBJ2-7; D not certain. Germline CDR1 and CDR2: SGHRS and YFSETQ. The CDR3 extends over 14 amino acids. Trimming stripped 0 bases from V and 1 base from J, with 8 bases between. For the CDR3, the DNA is TGCGCCAGCAGCTTGGGTTCAGGATCCTACGAGCAGTACGTC. As protein: CASSLGSGSYEQYV.

This chain joins TRBV3-1 and TRBJ2-1; D gene unclear. Between the trimmed V and J ends, which lost 4 bases and 5 bases, there was a span of 15 bases. Germline V gives CDR1 LGHDT, CDR2 YNNKEL (reference sequence). The CDR3 has 15 residues. The CDR3 nucleotides are TGTGCCAGCAGCCGGGTCCGGACGGCTGACAATGAGCAGTTCTTC. Translation: CASSRVRTADNEQFF.

J is TRBJ2-5 and V is TRBV4-3; D uncertain. V lost 3 bases, J lost 5 bases, and 10 bases lay in between. Germline V gene lookup returns CDR1 LGHNA and CDR2 YSLEER. The CDR3 totals 13 residues. CDR3 amino acids: CASSQNLKETQYF. The CDR3 DNA reads as TGCGCCAGCAGCCAGAACCTCAAGGAGACCCAGTACTTC.

The chain is built from TRBV20-1 and TRBJ1-5; tentative D call: TRBD1 (5 bases). Germline V gene data show CDR1 as DFQATT and CDR2 as SNEGSKA (reference sequence). The CDR3 totals 13 residues. As DNA, the CDR3 is TGCAGCTTGGGGGGTGGGGCGGAGCAGCCCCAGCATTTT. Residues: CSLGGGAEQPQHF.

The chain couples TRBV12-3 or TRBV12-4 to TRBJ2-6, with 7 bases lining up with TRBD1. The V gene end was trimmed by 6 bases and the J gene end by 1 base; junction bases not matched to a gene: 3. The CDR3 totals 15 residues. CDR3 residues: CASRWTGSGANVLTF. The CDR3 DNA follows: TGTGCCAGCAGATGGACAGGTTCTGGGGCCAACGTCCTGACTTTC.

This clonotype was seen a few times. The chain couples TRBV6-6 to TRBJ2-3, with TRBD2 as a possible D gene (5 bases). V shed 4 bases and J shed 4 bases, with 9 bases lying between them. The germline V gene has CDR1 MNHNY and CDR2 SVGAGI (reference sequence). The CDR3 consists of 13 residues. This chain's CDR3 is CASSSGSADTQYF. The CDR3 DNA follows: TGTGCCAGCAGTTCGGGATCGGCAGATACGCAGTATTTT.

V is TRBV28 and J is TRBJ2-1, with 8 bases identical to TRBD1. Germline V CDR1 and CDR2: MDHEN, SYDVKM. The CDR3 has 14 residues. Trimming removed 5 bases from V and 7 bases from J; junction bases left unmatched: 7. CDR3 bases: TGTGCCAGCAGTGCCCGAACAGGGGGGAATGAGCAGTTCTTC. Protein sequence: CASSARTGGNEQFF.

The rearrangement links TRBV21-1 to TRBJ1-1. TRBV21-1 is a listed pseudogene. The CDR3 length is 12 residues. CDR3 loop: CASTTGGSEAFF. The CDR3 DNA reads TGTGCCAGCACCACAGGGGGTTCTGAAGCTTTCTTT.

The chain uses TRBV9 and TRBJ2-2, with a weak D call TRBD2 (5 bases). The V end lost 0 bases, the J end lost 6 bases, and 9 bases lay between the germline ends. Germline CDR1 SGDLS, CDR2 YYNGEE. The CDR3 is 14 residues long. This CDR3 is CASSVVLDAGELFF. CDR3 sequence (DNA): TGTGCCAGCAGCGTAGTACTAGATGCCGGGGAGCTGTTTTTT.

The chain joins TRBV20-1 to TRBJ1-2; the match to TRBD1 covers 7 bases. The germline CDR1 and CDR2 sequences are DFQATT and SNEGSKA (reference sequence). V shed 2 bases and J 2 bases; nucleotides not matched to a gene: 11. The CDR3 has 16 amino acids. DNA for the CDR3: TGCAGTGCTAGAACCCCCGGACAGGTCTTAAACTATGGCTACACCTTC. Translating it yields CSARTPGQVLNYGYTF.

The chain is built from TRBV12-3 or TRBV12-4 and TRBJ2-5; 8 bases match TRBD1. J was trimmed by 6 bases and V by 5 bases; bases with no gene match: 11. The CDR3 consists of 15 residues. The CDR3, as DNA: TGTGCCAGCAGTCCTTCCCCGCGACAGGGGAAGACCCAGTACTTC. This gives the protein CASSPSPRQGKTQYF.

The chain is built from TRBV12-3 or TRBV12-4 and TRBJ2-3; tentative D call: TRBD2 (6 bases). Trimming pared 4 bases from V and 0 bases from J, leaving 11 bases between. The CDR3 spans 15 residues. This CDR3 reads CASSSPSESTDTQYF. The CDR3 nucleotides are TGTGCCAGCAGTTCACCTAGCGAGAGCACAGATACGCAGTATTTT.

This chain uses TRBV7-2 with TRBJ2-5; perhaps D is TRBD1 or TRBD2 (5 bases each). V lost 1 base and J 5 bases, leaving 14 bases between the germline ends. CDR3 size: 15 residues. Germline V gene sequence: CDR1 SGHTA, CDR2 FQGNSA. CDR3 residues: CASSLGGTVWETQYF. DNA for the CDR3: TGTGCCAGCAGCTTAGGAGGGACGGTGTGGGAGACCCAGTACTTC.

The rearrangement joins TRBV10-3 to TRBJ1-1; D is uncertain. The CDR3 length is 14 residues. The V gene's germline CDR1 is ENHRY and CDR2 SYGVKD. Deletions cut 0 bases from V and 1 base from J, with 6 bases between. CDR3 sequence: CAISESLENTEAFF. In DNA form, the CDR3 reads TGTGCCATCAGTGAGTCCTTAGAGAACACTGAAGCTTTCTTT.

This clonotype was counted a single time. The chain links TRBV30 to TRBJ2-1; 8 bases align to TRBD1. Per the germline V gene, CDR1 is GTSNPN and CDR2 is SVGIG (reference sequence). This CDR3 is 14 amino acids long. After removal of 5 bases from V and 6 bases from J, the junction contained 9 bases not matched to a gene. In nucleotides, the CDR3 is TGTGCCTGGGCCTGGCAGGGGGCATCCAATGAGCAGTTCTTC. Translated: CAWAWQGASNEQFF.

The chain is built from TRBV18 and TRBJ2-1; the match to TRBD2 covers 13 bases. This CDR3 comprises 15 residues. The ends lost 6 bases at V and 5 bases at J; junction bases unmatched: 4. Germline CDR1 reads KGHSH; CDR2 reads LQKENI. Here the CDR3 DNA reads TGTGCCAGCTCGCTCGGGACTAGCGGGAACAATGAGCAGTTCTTC. It translates to CASSLGTSGNNEQFF. Looking up the rest from reference TRBV18 and TRBJ2-1 gives the full variable domain: NAGVMQNPRHLVRRRGQEARLRCSPMKGHSHVYWYRQLPEEGLKFMVYLQKENIIDESGMPKERFSAEFPKEGPSILRIQQVVRGDSAAYFCASSLGTSGNNEQFFGPGTRLTVL.

The CDR3 DNA is TGTGCCAGCAGCTCGCTGAGCGACAACATTCAGTACTTC. The encoded protein is CASSSLSDNIQYF. V gene TRBV7-9 combines with J gene TRBJ2-4; no reliable D call. Trimming stripped 4 bases from V and 7 bases from J, with 11 bases between. This CDR3 comprises 13 residues. CDR1 SEHNR and CDR2 FQNEAQ come from the germline V gene (reference sequence).

The J gene is TRBJ2-1, the V gene TRBV20-1; TRBD1 agrees at 7 bases. The V segment lost 7 bases and the J segment 9 bases; nucleotides outside the gene matches: 21. CDR1 and CDR2 from the germline V gene are DFQATT and SNEGSKA (reference sequence). This CDR3 comprises 16 residues. The CDR3 region has the DNA TGCAGTGGCGGAGGAAGAACAGGGGATGGGGAAGGTGAGCAGTTCTTC. As protein: CSGGGRTGDGEGEQFF.

This chain joins TRBV15 and TRBJ1-5; maybe TRBD1 (6 bases). Germline V CDR1 and CDR2: LNHNV, YYDKDF (reference sequence). V was trimmed by 3 bases and J by 11 bases, leaving 11 bases between them. The CDR3 has 12 residues. The CDR3 DNA follows: TGTGCCACCAGCAGGGATGAGGGGGCCCAGCATTTT. Its translation is CATSRDEGAQHF. The complete variable domain, with remaining parts taken from reference TRBV15 and TRBJ1-5, reads DAMVIQNPRYQVTQFGKPVTLSCSQTLNHNVMYWYQQKSSQAPKLLFHYYDKDFNNEADTPDNFQSRRPNTSFCFLDIRSPGLGDTAMYLCATSRDEGAQHFGDGTRLSIL.